These T cell receptor beta chains were read from a single sample in a study of cytotoxic CD8 clonotypes in ibrutinib-treated CLL. The assay was immunoSEQ multiplex PCR, and TCRdb's table has in-frame clones only and misses some. The sample consists of hundreds of thousands of clones, around 70% of them appearing once. Sequenced here: PBMCs, sampled after 24 months of ibrutinib treatment. The receptors shown here come from a human donor with chronic lymphocytic leukemia. Both conserved end residues are part of each CDR3. Fields, in order: J gene, clone size, D gene, V gene, CDR3 protein, CDR3 DNA. A D gene is named only where the DNA matches it firmly. Expanded clones are given a class, and other clones once, few, many or no size at all.

TRBJ2-7,few,-,TRBV2,CSGGPGDEQYF,TGCTCCGGAGGTCCGGGGGACGAGCAGTACTTC
TRBJ2-1,-,TRBD2,TRBV6-5,CASSYGAGEWDEQFF,TGTGCCAGCAGTTACGGGGCGGGAGAGTGGGATGAGCAGTTCTTC
TRBJ2-1,-,-,TRBV4-3,CASSQLPRVDVWINEQFF,TGCGCCAGCAGCCAGCTCCCCCGGGTCGACGTGTGGATCAATGAGCAGTTCTTC
TRBJ2-3,-,-,TRBV9,CASSVVGDSTDTQYF,TGTGCCAGCAGCGTAGTGGGAGATAGCACAGATACGCAGTATTTT
TRBJ2-3,-,-,TRBV19,CASSRGTDTQYF,TGTGCCAGTAGTCGGGGGACAGATACGCAGTATTTT
TRBJ2-7,-,TRBD1,TRBV25-1,CASSGSAGGQYF,TGTGCCAGCAGTGGCTCGGCAGGGGGGCAGTACTTC
TRBJ2-3,-,TRBD2,TRBV14,CASSHGLAANTDTQYF,TGTGCCAGCAGCCATGGACTAGCAGCCAACACAGATACGCAGTATTTT
TRBJ1-5,-,-,TRBV1,CTSSRSKGGRRNQPQHF,TGCACCAGCAGCCGATCCAAGGGGGGACGTCGCAATCAGCCCCAGCATTTT
TRBJ2-1,-,-,TRBV9,CASSPMIGWSEQFF,TGTGCCAGCAGCCCCATGATCGGGTGGAGTGAGCAGTTCTTC
TRBJ2-7,-,-,TRBV29-1,CSVQGDPYEQYF,TGCAGCGTCCAGGGAGACCCCTACGAGCAGTACTTC
TRBJ2-2,-,-,TRBV7-3,CASSLLPGGTGELFF,TGTGCCAGCAGCTTACTCCCTGGTGGCACCGGGGAGCTGTTTTTT
TRBJ2-7,few,-,TRBV11-3,CASSLLGWGEQYF,TGTGCCAGCAGCTTATTAGGGTGGGGCGAGCAGTACTTC
TRBJ1-5,-,-,TRBV5-6,CASSLQGGQPQHF,TGTGCCAGCAGCTTGCAGGGCGGTCAGCCCCAGCATTTT
TRBJ1-1,-,-,TRBV5-1,CASSLEGRAFF,TGCGCCAGCAGCTTGGAGGGCCGGGCTTTCTTT
TRBJ2-7,once,TRBD1,TRBV7-9,CASSQLTGSSYEQYF,TGTGCCAGCAGCCAACTGACAGGGAGCTCCTACGAGCAGTACTTC
TRBJ2-7,medium-sized,-,TRBV7-3,CASSGGHPIYEQYF,TGTGCCAGCAGCGGGGGACACCCGATCTACGAGCAGTACTTC
TRBJ2-7,-,TRBD1,TRBV19,CASSFPGQGYEQYF,TGTGCCAGTAGTTTTCCCGGACAGGGTTACGAGCAGTACTTC
TRBJ1-2,-,-,TRBV5-1,CASSLTGSDYGYTF,TGCGCCAGCAGCCTCACCGGATCTGACTATGGCTACACCTTC
TRBJ2-1,-,TRBD1,TRBV6-5,CASSLDRQVLFF,TGTGCCAGCAGCCTGGACAGGCAGGTCCTGTTCTTC
TRBJ2-1,-,-,TRBV6-5,CASSSTGYNEQFF,TGTGCCAGCAGTTCGACTGGATACAATGAGCAGTTCTTC
TRBJ1-3,-,-,TRBV28,CASTPTGNTIYF,TGTGCCAGCACCCCTACCGGAAACACCATATATTTT
TRBJ2-7,-,-,TRBV28,CASRVDREDDYEQYF,TGTGCCAGCAGAGTTGACAGGGAGGACGACTACGAGCAGTACTTC
TRBJ2-3,once,-,TRBV7-3,CASSPYGWERDTQYF,TGTGCCAGCAGCCCATATGGGTGGGAGAGGGATACGCAGTATTTT
TRBJ2-3,-,TRBD2,TRBV9,CASSVGGFPGLNTDTQYF,TGTGCCAGCAGCGTAGGGGGGTTTCCGGGACTAAACACAGATACGCAGTATTTT
TRBJ1-2,-,-,TRBV5-4,CASSSAKGGYGYTF,TGTGCCAGCAGCTCGGCAAAGGGGGGTTATGGCTACACCTTC
TRBJ2-5,once,-,TRBV7-9,CASSFRVGETQYF,TGTGCCAGCAGCTTCAGGGTTGGGGAGACCCAGTACTTC
TRBJ2-4,-,-,TRBV4-3,CASSQDRGSIQYF,TGCGCCAGCAGCCAAGATAGGGGGAGCATTCAGTACTTC
TRBJ1-5,-,TRBD1,TRBV28,CASSRTGDNQPQHF,TGTGCCAGCAGTCGGACAGGGGACAATCAGCCCCAGCATTTT
TRBJ2-5,-,TRBD1,TRBV30,CAWSTGVQETQYF,TGTGCCTGGAGTACAGGGGTACAAGAGACCCAGTACTTC
TRBJ2-1,-,-,TRBV7-9,CASRNLASNEQFF,TGTGCCAGCAGGAACCTAGCATCCAATGAGCAGTTCTTC
TRBJ2-5,-,-,TRBV9,CASSVVGELGETQYF,TGTGCCAGCAGCGTAGTTGGCGAGCTCGGAGAGACCCAGTACTTC
TRBJ2-7,-,-,TRBV4-3,CASSQDTGGYEQYF,TGCGCCAGCAGCCAGGACACTGGGGGCTACGAGCAGTACTTC
TRBJ2-2,-,TRBD1,TRBV27,CASSRTGATGELFF,TGTGCCAGCAGTCGGACAGGGGCCACCGGGGAGCTGTTTTTT
TRBJ2-2,-,-,TRBV10-3,CAISEGGPGELFF,TGTGCCATCAGTGAGGGAGGTCCCGGGGAGCTGTTTTTT
TRBJ2-3,-,-,TRBV25-1,CASSETGGSTDTQYF,TGTGCCAGCAGTGAAACGGGCGGGTCAACAGATACGCAGTATTTT
TRBJ1-4,few,TRBD1,TRBV7-2,CASRRQGSGEKLFF,TGTGCCAGCAGGCGACAGGGGTCGGGGGAAAAACTGTTTTTT
TRBJ2-1,-,TRBD1,TRBV30,CAWNGDRVVNEQFF,TGTGCCTGGAATGGGGACAGGGTAGTGAATGAGCAGTTCTTC
TRBJ2-7,-,TRBD2,TRBV6-5,CASSYSRAGGLYEQYF,TGTGCCAGCAGTTACTCGAGAGCGGGGGGTCTCTACGAGCAGTACTTC
TRBJ2-1,-,TRBD1,TRBV2,CASMGGTGVYNEQFF,TGTGCCAGCATGGGTGGGACAGGGGTCTACAATGAGCAGTTCTTC
TRBJ1-4,-,-,TRBV13,CASSLGRLGTGEKLFF,TGTGCCAGCAGCTTAGGTAGATTGGGGACCGGCGAAAAACTGTTTTTT
TRBJ2-7,-,-,TRBV7-6,CASSLADRSYEQYF,TGTGCCAGCAGCTTAGCCGACAGGTCCTACGAGCAGTACTTC
TRBJ2-1,few,-,TRBV2,CASSASGLMGVYEQFF,TGTGCCAGCAGTGCCTCGGGACTTATGGGCGTCTATGAGCAGTTCTTC
TRBJ1-1,-,-,TRBV27,CASSLQGGGDNTEAFF,TGTGCCAGCAGTTTACAGGGAGGGGGGGACAACACTGAAGCTTTCTTT
TRBJ2-7,-,-,TRBV6-5,CASSYTQGGVEQYF,TGTGCCAGCAGTTACACACAGGGAGGGGTCGAGCAGTACTTC
TRBJ1-5,-,TRBD1,TRBV18,CASSPIESPGQTSMPQHF,TGTGCCAGCTCACCAATTGAGTCCCCGGGACAGACCTCCATGCCCCAGCATTTT
TRBJ2-3,-,TRBD2,TRBV11-3,CASSPGVAGGTDTQYF,TGTGCCAGCAGCCCCGGGGTAGCGGGAGGCACAGATACGCAGTATTTT
TRBJ2-7,-,-,TRBV4-1,CASSQDPRGEGYEQYF,TGCGCCAGCAGCCAAGATCCTCGGGGTGAGGGGTACGAGCAGTACTTC
TRBJ2-7,-,-,TRBV9,CASSSGLEQYF,TGTGCCAGCAGTTCTGGGCTCGAGCAGTACTTC
TRBJ1-1,-,-,TRBV21-1,CASSKTFYSRVNTEAFF,TGTGCCAGCAGCAAAACGTTTTACTCAAGGGTGAACACTGAAGCTTTCTTT
TRBJ1-1,-,-,TRBV6-5,CASMGVLNTEAFF,TGTGCCAGCATGGGGGTCTTGAACACTGAAGCTTTCTTT
TRBJ1-2,few,TRBD1,TRBV7-2,CASSQDRGGGYTF,TGTGCCAGCAGCCAGGACAGGGGCGGTGGCTACACCTTC
TRBJ2-2,-,TRBD1,TRBV6-5,CASSLNPGTGTGELFF,TGTGCCAGCAGTTTGAATCCCGGGACAGGGACCGGGGAGCTGTTTTTT